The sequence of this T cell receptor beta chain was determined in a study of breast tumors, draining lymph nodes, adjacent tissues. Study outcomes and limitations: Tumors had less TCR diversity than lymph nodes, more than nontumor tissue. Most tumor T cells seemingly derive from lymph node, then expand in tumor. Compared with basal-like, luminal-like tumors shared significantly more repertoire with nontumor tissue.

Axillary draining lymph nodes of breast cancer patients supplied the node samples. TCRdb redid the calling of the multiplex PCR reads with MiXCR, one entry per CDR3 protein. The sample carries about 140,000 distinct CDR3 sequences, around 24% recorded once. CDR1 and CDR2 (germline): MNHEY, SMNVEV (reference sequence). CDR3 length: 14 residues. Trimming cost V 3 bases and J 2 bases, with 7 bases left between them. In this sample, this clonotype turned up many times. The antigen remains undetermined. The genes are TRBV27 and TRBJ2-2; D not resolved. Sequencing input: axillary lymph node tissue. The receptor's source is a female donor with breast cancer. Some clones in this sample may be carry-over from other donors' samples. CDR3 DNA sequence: TGTGCCAGCAGTTTCCAACCCAACACCGGGGAGCTGTTTTTT. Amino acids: CASSFQPNTGELFF.